Included here is one TCR beta chain sequence, with context. Its specificity is not known. Germline V gene sequence: CDR1 LGHDT, CDR2 YNNKEL (reference sequence). The CDR3 is made up of 14 amino acids. V lost 7 bases, J lost 8 bases, and 20 bases lay in between. These data originate in a study of regulatory T cells in long-lasting Graves disease. General observations from the study: Graves' patients with persistent disease showed TCR diversity lower than patients newly diagnosed. Favored gene segments in persistent disease were TRBV28, TRBJ1-2 and TRBJ2-5. Limited samples may have lowered accuracy.

As to time point: newly diagnosed GD, antithyroid drugs for less than 3 months. Construction of the TCR library relied on RNA isolated from PBMCs. Arm-PCR of CDR3 regions and iRepertoire HTBI primers were the basis on which TCR beta libraries were built. One entry per CDR3 protein, called by TCRdb with MiXCR from the multiplex PCR reads. The top ten hold approximately 15% of the sample, which has around 470,000 distinct CDR3 sequences, 14% seen once. The same data also contributed to another study, on T cells in Graves' hyperthyroidism and ophthalmopathy. Per that study: A first-round RT-PCR of the TCR CDR3 used the HTBI primer set.

This specimen consisted of peripheral blood mononuclear cells (PBMCs), obtained at new diagnosis, from a patient treated with antithyroid drugs. This rearrangement joins TRBV3-1 to TRBJ1-1; D ambiguous. The clonotype was recovered from a woman in her forties or fifties with Graves disease. CDR3 sequence: CASTPVYAGGEAFF. CDR3 nucleotides: TGTGCCAGCACCCCGGTTTATGCAGGAGGGGAAGCTTTCTTT.